This entry lists 8 T cell receptor beta chains sequenced from one sample in a study of OX40 agonist ivuxolimab in advanced cancers. The repertoire was sequenced with immunoSEQ multiplex PCR; TCRdb's copy has only in-frame clones and lacks some. The sample consists of around 70,000 clones, 82% of them appearing once. Sample: CD4+ or CD8+ T cells sorted from blood, taken in a trial of the OX40 agonist ivuxolimab. These receptor sequences come from an adult with an advanced solid tumor such as melanoma, head and neck, liver or kidney cancer.

V is TRBV28 and J is TRBJ2-1; perhaps TRBD1 as D (5 bases). The V gene's germline CDR1 is MDHEN and CDR2 SYDVKM. The CDR3 is made up of 16 amino acids. V was cut by 8 bases and J by 6 bases, with 23 bases left in between. CDR3 in amino acids: CASLPQVGARTNEQFF. CDR3 bases: TGTGCCAGCCTTCCCCAGGTAGGGGCGAGGACCAATGAGCAGTTCTTC.

The chain has TRBV20-1 and TRBJ2-1; 9 bases are shared with TRBD2. The CDR3 has 11 amino acids. V shed 6 bases and J 12 bases; nucleotides not matched to a gene: 6. Per germline, CDR1 DFQATT and CDR2 SNEGSKA (reference sequence). The CDR3, as DNA: TGCAGTGCCCAGAGCGGGGGGCCGCAGTTCTTC. Its translation: CSAQSGGPQFF.

The chain carries TRBV30 and TRBJ1-1; 8 nucleotides agree with TRBD1. CDR3 length: 14 residues. With 2 bases clipped from V and 1 base from J, the junction kept 3 bases outside the gene matches. In germline, CDR1 is GTSNPN, CDR2 SVGIG (reference sequence). The CDR3 reads CAWSPGTGNTEAFF. The CDR3 DNA follows: TGTGCCTGGAGTCCCGGGACAGGGAACACTGAAGCTTTCTTT. Supplemented by reference TRBV30 and TRBJ1-1, the full variable domain reads SQTIHQWPATLVQPVGSPLSLECTVEGTSNPNLYWYRQAAGRGLQLLFYSVGIGQISSEVPQNLSASRPQDRQFILSSKKLLLSDSGFYLCAWSPGTGNTEAFFGQGTRLTVV.

This clone was counted only a few times. The V and J genes are TRBV7-9 and TRBJ2-6; D is unclear. CDR1 is SEHNR, CDR2 FQNEAQ, per germline (reference sequence). This CDR3 has 15 residues. V gave up 0 bases and J gave up 4 bases, with 7 bases separating them. In nucleotides, the CDR3 is TGTGCCAGCAGCTTAGCGACGCCGGGGGCCAACGTCCTGACTTTC. This codes for CASSLATPGANVLTF.

CDR3 sequence: CASSATSGRMSYF. CDR3 in DNA: TGTGCCAGCAGTGCCACTAGCGGGAGGATGTCGTACTTC. J is TRBJ2-7 and V is TRBV27; 12 bases align to TRBD2. Germline V CDR1 and CDR2: MNHEY, SMNVEV (reference sequence). CDR3 length: 13 amino acids. V trimming: 5 bases; J trimming: 12 bases; junction bases outside the gene matches: 8.

The CDR3, as DNA: TGTGCCAGCTCACCCACCCGGGTTAGCACAGATACGCAGTATTTT. Translated: CASSPTRVSTDTQYF. The genes are TRBV18 and TRBJ2-3; D gene ambiguous. V lost 3 bases and J lost 0, with 10 bases in between. Germline lookup yields CDR1 KGHSH and CDR2 LQKENI. The length of the CDR3 is 15 residues.

This clone was observed a few times. The chain links TRBV2 to TRBJ1-5; D call uncertain. The V end lost 2 bases, the J end lost 7 bases, and 9 bases lay between the germline ends. Germline CDR1 reads SNHLY; CDR2 reads FYNNEI. The CDR3 is 13 residues long. The CDR3 sequence is CASSENSGQPQHF. The CDR3 bases are TGTGCCAGCAGTGAAAACAGCGGCCAGCCCCAGCATTTT.

The chain recombines TRBV6-5 with TRBJ2-1; TRBD2 aligns across 13 bases. The junction had 6 bases not matched to a gene; V was cut back by 7 bases and J by 9 bases. This CDR3 has 14 residues. Germline CDR1 is MNHEY and CDR2 is SVGAGI. The CDR3 protein is CASKLAGGWGEQFF. Written as DNA, the CDR3 is TGTGCCAGCAAACTAGCGGGAGGGTGGGGTGAGCAGTTCTTC.